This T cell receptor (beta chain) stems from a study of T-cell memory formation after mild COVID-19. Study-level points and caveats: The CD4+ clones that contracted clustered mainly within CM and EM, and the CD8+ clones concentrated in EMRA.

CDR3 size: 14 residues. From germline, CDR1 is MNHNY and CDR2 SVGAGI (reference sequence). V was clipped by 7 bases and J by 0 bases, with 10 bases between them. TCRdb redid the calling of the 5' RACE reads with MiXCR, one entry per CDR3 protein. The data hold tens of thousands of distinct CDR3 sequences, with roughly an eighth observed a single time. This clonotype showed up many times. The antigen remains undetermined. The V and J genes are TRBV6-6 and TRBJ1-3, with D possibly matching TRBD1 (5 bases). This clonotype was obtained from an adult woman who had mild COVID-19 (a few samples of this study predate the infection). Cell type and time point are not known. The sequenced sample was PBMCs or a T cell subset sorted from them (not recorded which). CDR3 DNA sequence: TGTGCCAGCACGGAGGGACTCTCTGGAAACACCATATATTTT. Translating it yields CASTEGLSGNTIYF.